The rows below give T cell receptor beta chains drawn from one sample of a study of human thymus T cells. The repertoire was sequenced with immunoSEQ multiplex PCR; TCRdb's copy has only in-frame clones and lacks some. The table includes tens of thousands of clones, 85% to 95% detected once. Sample: blood. The receptors derive from a boy under three years old with a congenital heart defect but otherwise immunologically healthy. CDR3s include the opening cysteine and the closing phenylalanine or tryptophan. Fields, in order: V gene, J gene, D gene, CDR3 length, clone size, CDR3 DNA, CDR3 protein. A D gene is named only where the DNA matches it firmly. Some rows mark clone size as missing; the rest say once, few, many or name a class of expanded clone.

TRBV7-9	TRBJ2-3	.	17	once	TGTGCCAGCAGCTTAGTCCCTTCCCCTATGCGAGACGGCACGCAGTATTTT	CASSLVPSPMRDGTQYF
TRBV19	TRBJ1-4	TRBD1	13	.	TGTGCCAGTATGCGGACAGGGAATGAAAAACTGTTTTTT	CASMRTGNEKLFF
TRBV9	TRBJ1-3	.	15	.	TGTGCCAGCAGCATAAGAGGACAGTCTGGAAACACCATATATTTT	CASSIRGQSGNTIYF
TRBV6-5	TRBJ2-3	TRBD2	15	.	TGTGCCAGCAGTTACTTGGGGGGGTACACAGATACGCAGTATTTT	CASSYLGGYTDTQYF
TRBV7-2	TRBJ2-5	TRBD2	15	.	TGTGCCAGCAGCGGGGGGACTAGCGGGGAGTCAACCCAGTACTTC	CASSGGTSGESTQYF
TRBV4-3	TRBJ2-7	.	15	.	TGCGCCAGCAGCCAAGATTGGTACGGGCTGGACGAGCAGTACTTC	CASSQDWYGLDEQYF
TRBV28	TRBJ2-3	TRBD2	16	.	TGTGCCAGCAGTTTAAGACTAGCGGGGGCATCAGATACGCAGTATTTT	CASSLRLAGASDTQYF
TRBV5-1	TRBJ2-2	TRBD1	14	.	TGCGCCAGCAGCCGGACAGGGGTCACCGGGGAGCTGTTTTTT	CASSRTGVTGELFF
TRBV5-1	TRBJ2-3	TRBD2	15	.	TGCGCCAGCAGCTTACAGCGGGGATCTTCAGATACGCAGTATTTT	CASSLQRGSSDTQYF
TRBV11-2	TRBJ2-7	.	12	.	TGTGCCAGCAGCTCCCTCCGCTACGAGCAGTACTTC	CASSSLRYEQYF
TRBV5-1	TRBJ2-7	TRBD2	14	.	TGCGCCAGCAGCGGCGGGGGAAGCTCCTACGAGCAGTACTTC	CASSGGGSSYEQYF
TRBV5-4	TRBJ2-1	.	12	.	TGTGCCAGCAGCTATCGGGGCAATGAGCAGTTCTTC	CASSYRGNEQFF
TRBV5-1	TRBJ1-1	TRBD1	14	.	TGCGCCAGCAGCCGCGGACAGGGTCCCACTGAAGCTTTCTTT	CASSRGQGPTEAFF
TRBV11-3	TRBJ2-3	.	16	.	TGTGCCAGCAGCTTCAAGCTTCGGGGCCTCACAGATACGCAGTATTTT	CASSFKLRGLTDTQYF
TRBV6-5	TRBJ1-5	.	15	.	TGTGCCAGCCGTCTGACCCCGACAGGTCTACAGCCCCAGCATTTT	CASRLTPTGLQPQHF
TRBV30	TRBJ1-1	.	13	.	TGTGCCTGGAGCCAGGTGAGGAACACTGAAGCTTTCTTT	CAWSQVRNTEAFF
TRBV6-5	TRBJ2-3	.	14	.	TGTGCCAGCAGACCAAGACTGATGACAAATACGCAGTATTTT	CASRPRLMTNTQYF
TRBV4-3	TRBJ2-2	TRBD1	14	.	TGCGCCAGCAGCTACAGGGGTGCCGGCGGGGAGCTGTTTTTT	CASSYRGAGGELFF
TRBV6-5	TRBJ2-3	.	14	once	TGTGCCAGCACCAGGGGGAGGGAGGCAGATACGCAGTATTTT	CASTRGREADTQYF
TRBV7-8	TRBJ2-4	TRBD2	16	once	TGTGCCAGCAGCTTAGCGCCGGGGGGGAAAGAAAACATTCAGTACTTC	CASSLAPGGKENIQYF
TRBV12-5	TRBJ2-5	.	13	once	TGTGCTAGTGCCTTGGGTAGGGGACTCCGGGAGAACTTC	CASALGRGLRENF
TRBV11-3	TRBJ2-2	.	14	.	TGTGCCAGCGGGGGGTCCGCGAACACCGGGGAGCTGTTTTTT	CASGGSANTGELFF
TRBV30	TRBJ2-5	.	13	once	TGTGCCTGGAGTGTAGGCAGCCAAGAGACCCAGTACTTC	CAWSVGSQETQYF
TRBV7-2	TRBJ1-1	TRBD1	13	.	TGTGCCAGCAGTCGACAGGGGAATACTGAAGCTTTCTTT	CASSRQGNTEAFF
TRBV11-1	TRBJ2-1	.	12	.	TGTGCCAGCAGCACTAGCTACAATGAGCAGTTCTTC	CASSTSYNEQFF
TRBV6-5	TRBJ1-3	.	15	.	TGTGCCAGCAGTTACGCGCAGAGCTCTGGAAACACCATATATTTT	CASSYAQSSGNTIYF
TRBV18	TRBJ2-7	TRBD2	18	.	TGTGCCAGCTCACCACCTGTCGGGACTAGCGGGGGCCCCTACGAGCAGTACTTC	CASSPPVGTSGGPYEQYF
TRBV29-1	TRBJ2-1	TRBD1	13	once	TGCAGCGTTGCAGGGGGCTCCTACAATGAGCAGTTCTTC	CSVAGGSYNEQFF
TRBV4-3	TRBJ2-2	TRBD1	16	.	TGCGCCAGCAGCCAAGGGACAGGGAGTCCCACCGGGGAGCTGTTTTTT	CASSQGTGSPTGELFF
TRBV7-3	TRBJ1-1	TRBD1	13	.	TGTGCCAGCAGCGCGGACAGGGGCACTGAAGCTTTCTTT	CASSADRGTEAFF
TRBV4-1	TRBJ2-3	.	16	.	TGCGCCAGCAGCCTCTCCAGGGAAACTGGCACAGATACGCAGTATTTT	CASSLSRETGTDTQYF
TRBV4-1	TRBJ1-3	.	15	.	TGCGCCAGCAGCCAAGATCGGGGCGGAGGAAACACCATATATTTT	CASSQDRGGGNTIYF
TRBV9	TRBJ2-5	.	13	.	TGTGCCAGCAGCGTAGGGCAGCTAGAGACCCAGTACTTC	CASSVGQLETQYF
TRBV29-1	TRBJ2-5	.	13	.	TGCAGCGTTGAGCGGACCCGTCAAGAGACCCAGTACTTC	CSVERTRQETQYF
TRBV19	TRBJ2-4	.	14	once	TGTGCCAGTAGTCCTGGGACGGCCAAAAACATTCAGTACTTC	CASSPGTAKNIQYF
TRBV7-9	TRBJ2-7	.	15	.	TGTGCCAGCAGCCCCTCTTACGGGGGCACCTACGAGCAGTACTTC	CASSPSYGGTYEQYF
TRBV7-2	TRBJ1-5	.	13	.	TGTGCCAGCAGCTCAGGGGGCAATCAGCCCCAGCATTTT	CASSSGGNQPQHF
TRBV7-9	TRBJ1-5	TRBD1	16	.	TGTGCCAGCAGCTTATACGGGACAGGGGGGCGGCAGCCCCAGCATTTT	CASSLYGTGGRQPQHF
TRBV6-6	TRBJ1-1	TRBD1	15	.	TGTGCCAGCAGTTACTCACCGGGACAGGGGACTGAAGCTTTCTTT	CASSYSPGQGTEAFF
TRBV7-2	TRBJ2-4	.	15	.	TGTGCCAGCAGCTTAGAGCTGATAGCCAAAAACATTCAGTACTTC	CASSLELIAKNIQYF
TRBV2	TRBJ1-4	.	12	.	TGTGCCAGCGGAAAGTCGGGTGAAAAACTGTTTTTT	CASGKSGEKLFF
TRBV9	TRBJ1-2	TRBD1	13	.	TGTGCCAGCAGCGCCTCCTCAGGGGGCGGCTACACCTTC	CASSASSGGGYTF
TRBV5-1	TRBJ2-7	.	13	.	TGCGCCAGCAGCGAAGGCAACTCCTACGAGCAGTACTTC	CASSEGNSYEQYF
TRBV6-6	TRBJ2-7	.	14	.	TGTGCCAGCAGTTACGGACAGCCACTCTACGAGCAGTACTTC	CASSYGQPLYEQYF
TRBV7-2	TRBJ1-2	.	17	.	TGTGCCAGCAGCTTAGGGGGAGCCAAGAAGGCCCGAGGAGGCTACACCTTC	CASSLGGAKKARGGYTF
TRBV19	TRBJ2-7	.	13	.	TGTGCCAGTAGTATGAGGGGCCTCTACGAGCAGTACTTC	CASSMRGLYEQYF